The subject of this entry is one TCR beta chain. Its antigen remains unidentified. TCRdb reprocessed the reads with MiXCR, giving one entry per CDR3 protein. The profile shows about 310,000 distinct CDR3 sequences, more than 20% of them singletons. This specimen belongs to a study of T cell repertoires in cytomegalovirus infection. Germline CDR1 SEHNR, CDR2 FQNEAQ (reference sequence). V lost 5 bases, J lost 0 bases, and 12 bases lay in between. This CDR3 comprises 15 residues. This TCR came from a human donor in good health (CMV status not recorded). Some clones in this sample may be carry-over from other donors' samples. The chain couples TRBV7-9 to TRBJ2-3; D is perhaps TRBD2 (5 bases). Sequencing used cultured PBMCs, obtained from culture after CMV antigen stimulation. CDR3 loop: CASSRLGISTDTQYF. CDR3 sequence (DNA): TGTGCCAGCAGCCGCCTCGGGATTAGCACAGATACGCAGTATTTT.